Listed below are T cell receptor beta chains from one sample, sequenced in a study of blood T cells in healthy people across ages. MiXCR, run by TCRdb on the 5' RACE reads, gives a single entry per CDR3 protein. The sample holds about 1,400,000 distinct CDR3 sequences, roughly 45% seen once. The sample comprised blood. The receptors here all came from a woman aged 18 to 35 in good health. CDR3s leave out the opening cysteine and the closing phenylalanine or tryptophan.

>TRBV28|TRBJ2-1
ASGGTSSYNEQF
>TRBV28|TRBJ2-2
ASSLRAGQGGELF
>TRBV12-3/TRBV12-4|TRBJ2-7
ASSLPRDAQY
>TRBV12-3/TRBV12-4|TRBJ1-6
ASSLGQFGTPLH
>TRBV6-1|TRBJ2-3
ASSERGEAATDTQY
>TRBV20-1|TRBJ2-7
SATLRRAGSYEQY
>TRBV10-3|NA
AITNVSYNEQY
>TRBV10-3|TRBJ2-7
AITVSMDGSYEQY
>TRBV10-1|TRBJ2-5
ASSERAQETQY
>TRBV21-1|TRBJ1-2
ASSKVRGPCYGYT
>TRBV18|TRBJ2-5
ASSPLGVQQAQY
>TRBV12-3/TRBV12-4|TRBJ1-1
ASSFGGGSTEAF
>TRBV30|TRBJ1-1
AWRGFRVNTEAF
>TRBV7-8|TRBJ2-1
ASSLAERGWSYNEQF
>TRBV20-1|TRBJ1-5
SAKSALQPQH
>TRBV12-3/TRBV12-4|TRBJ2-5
ASSPRAAGGKETQY
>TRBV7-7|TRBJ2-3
ASSQTGSSTDTQY
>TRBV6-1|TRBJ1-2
ASSEVTDRGYT
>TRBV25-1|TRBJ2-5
ASRETSGGAKQY
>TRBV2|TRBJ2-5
ASSPSVPLQETQY
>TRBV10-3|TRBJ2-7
AISETQGGFHEQY
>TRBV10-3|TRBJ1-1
AIRDRDAEAF
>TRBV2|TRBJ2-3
ASSGGQGATDTQY
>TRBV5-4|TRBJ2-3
ASSSRAESSTDTQY
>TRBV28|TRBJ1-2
ASSFSGGSGYGYT
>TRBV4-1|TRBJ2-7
ASSQHLGGEQY
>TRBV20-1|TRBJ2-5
SAVPTLKGETQY
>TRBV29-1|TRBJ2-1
SVEERHIGGSTPQF
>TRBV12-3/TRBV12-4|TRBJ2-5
ASSFRQANQETQY
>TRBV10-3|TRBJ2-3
AISVYRVGGTDTQY
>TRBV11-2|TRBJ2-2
ASSPNQRRAGELF
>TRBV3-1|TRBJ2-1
ASSQFVVGDSASSYNEQF
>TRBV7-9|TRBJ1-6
ASSPGWGSYNSPLH
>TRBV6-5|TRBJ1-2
ASSEWDRDGGYT
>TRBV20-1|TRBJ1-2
SASRETYGYT
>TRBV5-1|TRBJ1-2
ASSYRLENNYGYT
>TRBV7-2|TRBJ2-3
ASSLEPGTSTDTQY
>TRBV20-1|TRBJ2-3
SARPVAGITDTQY
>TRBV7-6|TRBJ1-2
ASSSTIGGADGYT
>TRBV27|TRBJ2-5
ASSLSGKGLAGALQETQY
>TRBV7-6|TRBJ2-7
ASSPGLAGGRDYEQY
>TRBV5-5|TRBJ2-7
ASSGQGVSYNEQY